Following are 7 T cell receptor beta chains from one sample sequenced in a study of T cell clonality in common variable immunodeficiency. Regarding the study as a whole: In common variable immunodeficiency, TCR beta chains reportedly carried fewer deletions and N-nucleotide insertions.

Profiled with immunoSEQ multiplex PCR; TCRdb holds only in-frame clones, not every one. There are roughly 30,000 clones in the sample, none observed a single time. Their antigens are not known. Sequenced sample: peripheral blood mononuclear cells. The receptor source for this set is a human donor with common variable immunodeficiency.

This clone was found a few times. The observed sequence ends 3 residues before the CDR3 terminus, with the missing tail filled in from the germline J gene. This chain links TRBV5-1 with TRBJ2-3; D is ambiguous. CDR1 is SGHRS and CDR2 is YFSETQ in the germline V gene. V was clipped by 5 bases and J by 0 bases, with 16 bases between them. CDR3 length: 16 amino acids. CDR3 protein: CASRHSWAASTDTQYF. The part of the CDR3 DNA that was read is TGCGCCAGCAGACATAGTTGGGCAGCTAGCACAGATACG.

A word on this clone: Read data end 3 residues before the CDR3 end; the end is taken from the germline J gene. The gene calls are TRBV19 and TRBJ1-2; D is unclear. This CDR3 contains 14 residues. V lost 3 bases, J lost 1 base, and 9 bases lay in between. CDR1 and CDR2 from the germline V gene are LNHDA and SQIVND (reference sequence). The CDR3 loop reads CASSIMGINYGYTF. The CDR3 DNA, read in part, is TGTGCCAGTAGTATCATGGGCATTAACTATGGC. The full variable domain, in which reference TRBV19 and TRBJ1-2 provide the parts outside the CDR3, is DGGITQSPKYLFRKEGQNVTLSCEQNLNHDAMYWYRQDPGQGLRLIYYSQIVNDFQKGDIAEGYSVSREKKESFPLTVTSAQKNPTAFYLCASSIMGINYGYTFGSGTRLTVV.

The sequenced CDR3 bases are TGTGCCAGCAGCCGGACAGGGATAGGGGATACG. Amino acid sequence: CASSRTGIGDT. The entire CDR3 sequence reads CASSRTGIGDTQYF. This chain links TRBV16 with TRBJ2-3, with 8 bases lining up with TRBD1. The read finishes 3 residues shy of the CDR3 end, and the germline J gene is used to complete it. V was pared by 4 bases and J by 6 bases, with 6 bases of the junction left unmatched. This CDR3 is 14 amino acids long. Germline values: CDR1 KGHSY, CDR2 FQNENV.

This clone has ten or more counts. Sequencing ends 3 residues short of the CDR3 end; the germline J gene provides the rest. V is TRBV29-1 and J is TRBJ1-5, with 10 bases identical to TRBD1. The CDR3 is made up of 14 amino acids. Germline CDR1 SQVTM, CDR2 ANQGSEA. V was clipped by 7 bases and J by 4 bases; unmatched bases: 7. This CDR3 is CSASTGGMNQPQHF. Partial CDR3 DNA: TGCAGCGCCTCGACAGGGGGCATGAATCAGCCC.

This clone was seen repeatedly, ten times or more. The CDR3 DNA, read in part, is TGTGCCAGCAGCTATACAGAACAAGAGACC. Protein: CASSYTEQET. The entire CDR3 protein reads CASSYTEQETQYF. The J gene is TRBJ2-5, the V gene TRBV5-6, with D unclear. The observed sequence ends 3 residues before the CDR3 terminus, with the missing tail filled in from the germline J gene. V lost 3 bases and J lost 2, with 8 bases in between. The CDR3 runs to 13 residues. The germline gives CDR1 SGHDT, CDR2 YYEEEE.

Regarding this clone: Read coverage stops 3 residues before the CDR3 terminus; the germline J gene supplies the remainder. The gene calls are TRBV19 and TRBJ2-7, with D possibly TRBD2 on 6 matching bases. V was cut by 4 bases and J by 2 bases, with 15 bases left in between. CDR3 length: 15 amino acids. Germline CDR1 is LNHDA and CDR2 is SQIVND (reference sequence). CDR3 sequence reads: CASSKVPGETYEQYF. CDR3 DNA (partial): TGTGCCAGTAGTAAAGTGCCGGGGGAGACCTACGAG. Using reference TRBV19 and TRBJ2-7 for the parts outside the CDR3, the full variable domain is DGGITQSPKYLFRKEGQNVTLSCEQNLNHDAMYWYRQDPGQGLRLIYYSQIVNDFQKGDIAEGYSVSREKKESFPLTVTSAQKNPTAFYLCASSKVPGETYEQYFGPGTRLTVT.

This clone was observed at least ten times. The read finishes 3 residues shy of the CDR3 end, and the germline J gene is used to complete it. This sequence joins TRBV5-1 and TRBJ1-1; no reliable D call. Trimming took 0 bases from V and 6 from J, leaving 12 bases between them. CDR1 is SGHRS, CDR2 YFSETQ, per germline. The CDR3 runs 14 residues. The CDR3 DNA, read in part, is TGCGCCAGCAGCTTGGAACCGGGGAGCCCTGAA. This sequence encodes CASSLEPGSPE. The whole CDR3 protein is CASSLEPGSPEAFF. Full variable domain (missing parts from reference TRBV5-1 and TRBJ1-1): KAGVTQTPRYLIKTRGQQVTLSCSPISGHRSVSWYQQTPGQGLQFLFEYFSETQRNKGNFPGRFSGRQFSNSRSEMNVSTLELGDSALYLCASSLEPGSPEAFFGQGTRLTVV.